This T cell receptor (beta chain) comes out of a study of blood T cell repertoires in COVID-19. Overall study context: COVID-19 samples collected from the United States, Italy and Spain covered acute and convalescent phases. PBMCs, B-cell-depleted T cells, or T cells were the source of the cDNA or gDNA that made up the material.

Original processing methods: Nucleated cell counts were estimated from reference gene primer amplification. Some clones are missing from TCRdb's copy, which holds only in-frame ones; the method was immunoSEQ multiplex PCR. The D gene and trimming were derived from the DNA, and the V and J assignments and clone size from that table. Altogether approximately 160,000 clones are present, 84% being singletons, with the ten largest covering more than 5.5%. The length of the CDR3 is 15 residues. Trimming took 3 bases from V and 1 from J, leaving 12 bases between them. Germline lookup yields CDR1 SNHLY and CDR2 FYNNEI.

The chain couples TRBV2 to TRBJ2-5; D might be TRBD2 (5 bases). The clonotype originates from a woman aged 45-65 years in a cohort sampled during active or convalescent COVID-19. Sequencing was performed on peripheral blood. The CDR3: CASSDPLEPQETQYF. CDR3 bases: TGTGCCAGCAGTGACCCACTAGAACCCCAAGAGACCCAGTACTTC.